This T cell receptor beta chain is from a study of blood T cells in healthy people across ages (dated by TCRdb to the mid-2010s). Turning to the overall study: In model experiments, template switching captured about one uniquely barcoded TCR beta cDNA molecule for every two T cells. The study measured age-related changes in TCR beta repertoire diversity using deep sequencing normalized with unique cDNA molecular identifiers. To avoid experimental bias, donors of different ages were spread randomly across the sequencing lanes. Donors were grouped into four age groups: young (average roughly 15 years), middle-aged (roughly 37), aged (about 59) and long-lived (about 89). Using the same blood draw, the study looked at two additional independent replicas of 1 million unique cDNA reads for two donors, one aged 18 to 30 and the other aged 80 or older. Results and caveats for the whole study, not just this receptor: Compared with the aged group, the long-lived group had more naive CD4+ T cells, fewer expanded clones and increased TCR diversity, suggesting age selection. Observed TCR beta diversity per million T cells fell roughly linearly with age, and a significant reduction was already apparent by age about 43. Donor CMV infection status was unknown, potentially confounding age-related changes in expanded clonotypes. Observed TCR beta diversity correlated strongly with the percentage of naive T cells measured by flow cytometry. Total diversity estimates from one million sequenced T cells were considered lower bounds and underestimates. Conclusive comparison of naive and antigen-experienced compartments was prevented by the profiling of bulk unsorted PBMCs.

To prepare the library, 5' RACE was applied. Instrument used: Illumina HiSeq 2500. A second PCR of about 6 to 11 cycles was run with a J-beta primer mix and a sample-barcoded 5' primer. Each TCR beta cDNA molecule received a unique molecular identifier from a template-switch 5' adaptor carrying 12 random nucleotides. At least 3 million CDR3-containing paired-end reads were obtained from each sample. The Mint cDNA synthesis kit, primed by a TRBC-specific oligonucleotide, was used to synthesize first-strand cDNA from all RNA. Following uracil-DNA glycosylase treatment, a first 18-cycle PCR with universal primers M1SS and BC2_uni_R was performed on all cDNA. On the authors' methods: For normalization, 1 million high-quality reads, each with a distinct molecular identifier, were randomly selected from each sample. Reads sharing molecular identifiers were discarded rather than binned into consensus sequences. MiTCR, run with a Q25 quality threshold and the strictest error-elimination algorithm, handled CDR3 identification, clonotype clustering and error correction. A nonparametric unseen species model using Euler transformation provided a lower-bound estimate of total TCR beta diversity. TCRdb trimmed the raw reads at Q25, called clones with MiXCR and kept productive beta chains. Each entry merges the rows of one CDR3 protein and shows their most common DNA and genes. In this record, the V and J calls reflect TCRdb's handling and not the investigators' own analysis. The sample table shows approximately 1,100,000 distinct CDR3 sequences, and 45% are seen once. 15% to 20% of the sample is held by the ten biggest clonotypes.

Donors were around 37 systemically healthy Caucasian individuals from Russia aged roughly 6 to 90 years. About 10 milliliters of peripheral blood were drawn from each donor into EDTA-treated Vacutainer tubes. PBMCs were isolated by Ficoll-Paque density-gradient centrifugation, with at least 6.5 million obtained per sample. Total RNA was extracted from PBMCs with Trizol reagent, with at least 5 micrograms obtained per sample. For every donor, flow cytometry on a PBMC aliquot measured the percentage of naive CD45RAhigh/CD27high T cells. As for this clonotype: Its antigen remains unidentified. Within one base of it there is no much larger clone, and no base qualities were kept.

The sample taken for sequencing was blood. The clonotype comes from a woman in her sixties in good health.

The DNA sequence is as follows: TGTGCCAGCAGCGGGGCGGCCACCCCCTCCTACAATGAGCAGTTCTTC. This yields the protein CASSGAATPSYNEQFF. The rearranged chain carries TRBV5-5 and TRBJ2-1; perhaps TRBD1 is the D gene, with 5 bases matching. Taken from cysteine to phenylalanine, the CDR3 has 16 residues. The read is trimmed to its CDR3 DNA, 48 bases read in frame from base 1. Based on the germline V gene (reference sequence), the CDR1 and CDR2 sequences are SGHKS and YYEKEE. V is shortened by 4 bases, J by 0 bases, and the region joining them spans 14 bases.